The 10 T cell receptor beta chains in this list originate from one sample, sequenced in a study of T cell repertoires in cytomegalovirus infection. TCRdb re-derived calls from the reads in MiXCR, one entry per CDR3 protein. The sample records about 920,000 distinct CDR3 sequences, roughly 30% being singletons. Their antigens remain unidentified. The specimen comprised cultured CD8+ T cells from PBMCs, sampled from culture after CMV antigen stimulation. The receptors derive from a human donor in good health (CMV status not recorded). Some clones in this sample may be carry-over from other donors' samples.

The genes are TRBV6-5 and TRBJ1-1, with TRBD1 as a possible D gene (6 bases). The CDR3 totals 15 residues. Trimming left V 6 bases short and J 1 base short, with 15 bases between. CDR1 and CDR2 from the germline V gene are MNHEY and SVGAGI. CDR3 nucleotides: TGTGCCAGCAGCGACGAGGGGGGGGCGAACACTGAAGCTTTCTTT. It encodes CASSDEGGANTEAFF.

The chain has TRBV5-1 and TRBJ2-5; D remains ambiguous. The CDR3 extends over 14 amino acids. With 1 base removed from V and 4 bases from J, the gap between germline ends came to 11 bases. The germline V gene has CDR1 SGHRS and CDR2 YFSETQ. The CDR3 loop reads CASSLNLFGETQYF. CDR3 nucleotides: TGCGCCAGCAGCTTGAATCTATTTGGAGAGACCCAGTACTTC.

The gene calls are TRBV29-1 and TRBJ1-2; D not resolved. The germline V gene has CDR1 SQVTM and CDR2 ANQGSEA. Between the trimmed V and J ends, which lost 6 bases and 7 bases, there was a span of 21 bases. This CDR3 is 14 amino acids long. The CDR3 nucleotides read TGCAGCGTCACCAACGGGCAGGAACGAGGTGGCTACACCTTC. Translated: CSVTNGQERGGYTF.

This clonotype was recorded a few times. The chain recombines TRBV6-2 or TRBV6-3 with TRBJ2-5, with D perhaps matching TRBD1 (6 bases). The V end was cut by 6 bases, the J end by 0 bases, with 11 bases between. Looked up from germline, CDR1 is MNHEY and CDR2 is SVGEGT. The CDR3 is 14 residues long. CDR3 loop: CASRARDNQETQYF. The CDR3 region has the DNA TGTGCCAGCAGAGCCCGGGACAACCAAGAGACCCAGTACTTC.

This clonotype showed up just a few times. This chain connects TRBV27 to TRBJ1-2, with D hard to call. This CDR3 has 14 amino acids. Trimming stripped 3 bases from V and 8 bases from J, with 16 bases between. The germline gives CDR1 MNHEY, CDR2 SMNVEV (reference sequence). The CDR3 is CASSFGGPSNGYTF. In DNA, the CDR3 is TGTGCCAGCAGTTTTGGAGGGCCATCTAACGGCTACACCTTC.

The chain uses TRBV12-3 or TRBV12-4 and TRBJ2-2, with unresolved D. V was trimmed by 8 bases and J by 3 bases, leaving 13 bases between them. The CDR3 has 14 amino acids. CDR3 in DNA: TGTGCCAGCTCGGTTGGGATTCACACCGGGGAGCTGTTTTTT. It codes for CASSVGIHTGELFF.

This clonotype was counted a few times. CDR3 bases: TGTGCCAGCAGTATCGGGACAGTTCGAAAACTGTTTTTT. Translation gives CASSIGTVRKLFF. The chain combines TRBV6-6 with TRBJ1-4; TRBD1 aligns across 7 bases. This CDR3 has 13 residues. The germline CDR1 and CDR2 sequences are MNHNY and SVGAGI (reference sequence). The trim removed 5 bases at V and 10 bases at J, leaving 7 bases unmatched.

The rearrangement links TRBV7-8 to TRBJ2-6; the match to TRBD2 covers 8 bases. V shed 7 bases, J shed 0 bases, and the junction held 8 bases outside the gene matches. This CDR3 comprises 17 residues. The germline V gene encodes CDR1 SGHVS and CDR2 FQNEAQ. CDR3 amino acids: CASTSAGGSSGANVLTF. The CDR3 coding sequence is TGTGCCAGCACCTCGGCGGGGGGCAGCTCTGGGGCCAACGTCCTGACTTTC.

This clonotype was found once. The CDR3 DNA is TGCGCCAGCAGCCAAGAGGGTCTCGATACGCAGTATTTT. Translated, it gives CASSQEGLDTQYF. The genes are TRBV4-3 and TRBJ2-3; the D is unclear. The ends were cut back, 0 bases at V and 6 bases at J, with 7 bases in the middle. The CDR3 is 13 residues long. Germline-derived CDR1 and CDR2 are LGHNA and YSLEER.

The genes are TRBV6-2 or TRBV6-3 and TRBJ2-5; 10 bases fit TRBD1. Germline CDR1 is MNHEY and CDR2 is SVGEGT. V dropped 2 bases and J dropped 4; count of bases not matched to a gene: 4. The CDR3 loop spans 15 amino acids. This chain's CDR3 is CASSYARTGGETQYF. CDR3 nucleotides: TGTGCCAGCAGTTACGCACGGACAGGGGGAGAGACCCAGTACTTC.